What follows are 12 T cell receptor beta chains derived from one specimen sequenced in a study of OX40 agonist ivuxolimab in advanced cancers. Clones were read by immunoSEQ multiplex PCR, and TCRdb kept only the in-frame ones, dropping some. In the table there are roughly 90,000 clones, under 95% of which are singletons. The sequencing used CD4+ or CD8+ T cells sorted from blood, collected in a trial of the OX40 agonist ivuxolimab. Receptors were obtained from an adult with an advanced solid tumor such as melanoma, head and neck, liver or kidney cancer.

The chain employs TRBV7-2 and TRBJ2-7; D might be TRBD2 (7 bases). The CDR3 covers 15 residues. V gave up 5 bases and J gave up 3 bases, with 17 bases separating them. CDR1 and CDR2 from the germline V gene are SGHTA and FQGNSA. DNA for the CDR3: TGTGCCAGCAGCCCCATTGGGGGGGCGGGCTACGAGCAGTACTTC. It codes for CASSPIGGAGYEQYF. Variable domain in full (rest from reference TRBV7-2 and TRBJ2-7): GAGVSQSPSNKVTEKGKDVELRCDPISGHTALYWYRQSLGQGLEFLIYFQGNSAPDKSGLPSDRFSAERTGGSVSTLTIQRTQQEDSAVYLCASSPIGGAGYEQYFGPGTRLTVT.

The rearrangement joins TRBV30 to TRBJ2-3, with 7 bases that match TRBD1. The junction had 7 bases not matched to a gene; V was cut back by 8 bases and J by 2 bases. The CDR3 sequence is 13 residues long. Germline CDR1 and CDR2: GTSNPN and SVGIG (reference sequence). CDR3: CAQTTGLTDTQYF. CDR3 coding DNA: TGTGCCCAAACGACAGGGCTCACAGATACGCAGTATTTT.

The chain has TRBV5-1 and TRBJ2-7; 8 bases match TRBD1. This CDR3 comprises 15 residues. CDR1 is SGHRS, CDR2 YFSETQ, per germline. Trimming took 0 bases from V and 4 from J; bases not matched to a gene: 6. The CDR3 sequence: CASSLESGGDYEQYF. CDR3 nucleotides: TGCGCCAGCAGCTTGGAGTCAGGGGGCGATTACGAGCAGTACTTC.

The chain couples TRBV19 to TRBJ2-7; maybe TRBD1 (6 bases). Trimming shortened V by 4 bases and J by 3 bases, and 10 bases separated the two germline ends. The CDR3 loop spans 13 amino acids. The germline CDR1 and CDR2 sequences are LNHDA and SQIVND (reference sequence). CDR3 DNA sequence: TGTGCCAGTAGTACGGGACAAAACTACGAGCAGTACTTC. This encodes CASSTGQNYEQYF. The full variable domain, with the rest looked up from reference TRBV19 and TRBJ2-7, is DGGITQSPKYLFRKEGQNVTLSCEQNLNHDAMYWYRQDPGQGLRLIYYSQIVNDFQKGDIAEGYSVSREKKESFPLTVTSAQKNPTAFYLCASSTGQNYEQYFGPGTRLTVT.

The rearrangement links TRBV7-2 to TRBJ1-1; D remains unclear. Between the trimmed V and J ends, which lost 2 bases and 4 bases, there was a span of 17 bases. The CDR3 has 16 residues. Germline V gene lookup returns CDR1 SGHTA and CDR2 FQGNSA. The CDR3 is CASSLMGRSGSTEAFF. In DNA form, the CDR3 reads TGTGCCAGCAGCTTAATGGGTAGGTCGGGCAGCACTGAAGCTTTCTTT.

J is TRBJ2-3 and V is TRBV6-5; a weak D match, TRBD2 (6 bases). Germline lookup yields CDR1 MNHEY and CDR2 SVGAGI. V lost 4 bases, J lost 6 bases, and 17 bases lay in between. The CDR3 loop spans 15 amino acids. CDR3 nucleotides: TGTGCCAGCAGTTCAGACGGGAGTCGGTGGGATACGCAGTATTTT. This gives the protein CASSSDGSRWDTQYF.

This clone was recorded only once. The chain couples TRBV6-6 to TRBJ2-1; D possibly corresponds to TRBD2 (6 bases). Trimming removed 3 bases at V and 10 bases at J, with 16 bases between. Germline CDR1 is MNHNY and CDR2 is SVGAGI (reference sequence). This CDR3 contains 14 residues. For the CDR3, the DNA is TGTGCCAGCAGTTATAGAGGGAACGGGGGAGAGCAGTTCTTC. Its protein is CASSYRGNGGEQFF.

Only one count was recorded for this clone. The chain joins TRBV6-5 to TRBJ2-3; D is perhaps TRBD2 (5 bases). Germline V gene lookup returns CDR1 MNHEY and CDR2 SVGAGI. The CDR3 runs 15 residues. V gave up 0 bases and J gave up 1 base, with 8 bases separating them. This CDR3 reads CASSYSRLRTDTQYF. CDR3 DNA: TGTGCCAGCAGTTACTCGCGACTACGCACAGATACGCAGTATTTT.

CDR3 sequence: CASSERGGLHNEQFF. The CDR3 DNA follows: TGTGCCAGCAGTGAACGTGGGGGGCTCCACAATGAGCAGTTCTTC. The chain recombines TRBV6-1 with TRBJ2-1; D may be TRBD1 or TRBD2 (6 bases each). CDR1 is MNHNS, CDR2 SASEGT, per germline. The CDR3 loop spans 15 amino acids. The V and J ends lost 2 bases and 5 bases respectively, with 13 bases between them.

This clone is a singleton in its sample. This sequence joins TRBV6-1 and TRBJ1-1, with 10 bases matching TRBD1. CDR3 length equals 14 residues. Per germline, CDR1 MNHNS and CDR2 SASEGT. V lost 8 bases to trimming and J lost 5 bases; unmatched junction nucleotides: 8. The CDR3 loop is CASRPGQGKTEAFF. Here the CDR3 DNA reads TGTGCCAGCCGCCCGGGACAGGGGAAAACTGAAGCTTTCTTT.

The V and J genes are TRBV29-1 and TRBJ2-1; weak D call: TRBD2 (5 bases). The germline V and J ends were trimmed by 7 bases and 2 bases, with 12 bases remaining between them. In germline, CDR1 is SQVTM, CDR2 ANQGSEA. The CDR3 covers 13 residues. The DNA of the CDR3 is TGCAGCGCGGAGGCCGGGGCCTACAATGAGCAGTTCTTC. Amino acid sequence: CSAEAGAYNEQFF.

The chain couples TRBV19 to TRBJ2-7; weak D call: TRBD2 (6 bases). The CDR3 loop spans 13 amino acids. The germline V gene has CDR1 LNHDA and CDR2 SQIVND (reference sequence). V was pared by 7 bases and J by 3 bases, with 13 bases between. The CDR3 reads CASTHGRGYEQYF. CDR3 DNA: TGTGCCAGTACCCACGGGCGGGGCTACGAGCAGTACTTC.